The subject of this entry is one T cell receptor beta chain. Its specificity is unknown. At one boundary the junction diverges from the germline segment, which might be a read error. Healthy and HIV-negative, the adult donors had no recent acute infections or vaccinations. The data stem from a study of shared clonotypes between healthy human individuals. Study-wide points: Deeper or shallower sequencing was expected to change how clonotypes are shared among donors.

Unsorted PBMC DNA was run through sequencing on ten immunoSEQ deep assay plates. Per the study methods: ImmunoSEQ yielded junction-only sequences lacking quality scores, so filtering differed. Sequencing used immunoSEQ multiplex PCR; TCRdb keeps in-frame clones, though not all of them. That table furnishes V, J and clone size, whereas the DNA furnished D and trimming. The repertoire holds some 490,000 clones, with around four fifths as singletons. The clonotype was recovered from a middle-aged woman in good health. Some clones in this sample may be carry-over from other donors' samples. The sequencing input was PBMCs.

In DNA form, the CDR3 reads TGTGCTAGCAGCTTACTTTTCGGGAGCTACAATGAGCAGTTCTTC. Its protein product is CASSLLFGSYNEQFF. The chain links TRBV7-7 to TRBJ2-1, with D maybe TRBD2 (6 bases). Germline CDR1 reads SSHAT; CDR2 reads FNYEAQ (reference sequence). This CDR3 region has 15 residues.